This TCR beta chain was captured by sequencing in a study of radiotherapy plus CTLA-4 blockade in lung cancer. Findings and limits, study-wide: Expansion of tumor-derived TCR clones was observed in blood after radiotherapy plus ipilimumab.

Germline V gives CDR1 MNHEY, CDR2 SMNVEV (reference sequence). The CDR3 is 19 residues long. Trimming stripped 2 bases from V and 3 bases from J, with 22 bases between. As concerns this clone: Its antigen is not known.

The protocol was immunoSEQ multiplex PCR, while the TCRdb copy is restricted to in-frame clones and leaves out a portion. The sample has about 38,000 clones, 65% to 90% seen once. The TCR was taken from a human donor with non-small cell lung cancer whose response to radiotherapy plus ipilimumab could not be evaluated. The source material was peripheral blood, sampled from a patient treated with radiotherapy plus ipilimumab. The V call is TRBV27, the J call TRBJ2-2; D is perhaps TRBD2 (6 bases). The CDR3 reads CASSLEGRSLRRDTGELFF. The CDR3 DNA reads as TGTGCCAGCAGTTTAGAGGGGAGGTCGCTTCGAAGGGACACCGGGGAGCTGTTTTTT.